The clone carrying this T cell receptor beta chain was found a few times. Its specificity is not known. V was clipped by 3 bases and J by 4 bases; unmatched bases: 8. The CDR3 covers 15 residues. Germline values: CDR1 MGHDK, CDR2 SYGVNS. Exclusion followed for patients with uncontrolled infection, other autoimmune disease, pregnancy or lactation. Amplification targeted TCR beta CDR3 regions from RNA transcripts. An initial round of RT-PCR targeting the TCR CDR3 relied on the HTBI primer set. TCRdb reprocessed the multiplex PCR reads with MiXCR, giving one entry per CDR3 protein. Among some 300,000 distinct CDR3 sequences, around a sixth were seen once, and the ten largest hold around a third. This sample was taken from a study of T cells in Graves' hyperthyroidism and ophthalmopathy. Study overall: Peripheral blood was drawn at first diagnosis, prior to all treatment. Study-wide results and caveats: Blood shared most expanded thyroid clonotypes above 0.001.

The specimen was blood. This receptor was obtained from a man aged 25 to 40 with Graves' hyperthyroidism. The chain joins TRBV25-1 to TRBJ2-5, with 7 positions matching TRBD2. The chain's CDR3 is CASSEFLGGSETQYF. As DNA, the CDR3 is TGTGCCAGCAGTGAGTTTTTGGGGGGGTCAGAGACCCAGTACTTC. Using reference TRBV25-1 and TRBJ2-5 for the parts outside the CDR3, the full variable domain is EADIYQTPRYLVIGTGKKITLECSQTMGHDKMYWYQQDPGMELHLIHYSYGVNSTEKGDLSSESTVSRIRTEHFPLTLESARPSHTSQYLCASSEFLGGSETQYFGPGTRLLVL.